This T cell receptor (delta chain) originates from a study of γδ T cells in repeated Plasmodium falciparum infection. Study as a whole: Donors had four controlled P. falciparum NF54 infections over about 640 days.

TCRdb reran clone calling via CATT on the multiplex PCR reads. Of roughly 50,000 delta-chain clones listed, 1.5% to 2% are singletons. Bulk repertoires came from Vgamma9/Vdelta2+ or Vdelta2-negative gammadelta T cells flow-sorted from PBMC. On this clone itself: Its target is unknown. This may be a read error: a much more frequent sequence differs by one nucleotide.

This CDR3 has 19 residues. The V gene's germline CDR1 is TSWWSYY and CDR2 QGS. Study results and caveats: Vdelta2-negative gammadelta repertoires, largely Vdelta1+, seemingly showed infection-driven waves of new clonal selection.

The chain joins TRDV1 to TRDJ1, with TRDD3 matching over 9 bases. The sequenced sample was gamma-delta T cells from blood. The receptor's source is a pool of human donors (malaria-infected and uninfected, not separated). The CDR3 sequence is CALGGSTTGGLKYTDKRIF. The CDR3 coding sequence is TGTGCTCTTGGGGGCTCTACGACTGGGGGACTGAAGTACACCGATAAACGCATCTTT.